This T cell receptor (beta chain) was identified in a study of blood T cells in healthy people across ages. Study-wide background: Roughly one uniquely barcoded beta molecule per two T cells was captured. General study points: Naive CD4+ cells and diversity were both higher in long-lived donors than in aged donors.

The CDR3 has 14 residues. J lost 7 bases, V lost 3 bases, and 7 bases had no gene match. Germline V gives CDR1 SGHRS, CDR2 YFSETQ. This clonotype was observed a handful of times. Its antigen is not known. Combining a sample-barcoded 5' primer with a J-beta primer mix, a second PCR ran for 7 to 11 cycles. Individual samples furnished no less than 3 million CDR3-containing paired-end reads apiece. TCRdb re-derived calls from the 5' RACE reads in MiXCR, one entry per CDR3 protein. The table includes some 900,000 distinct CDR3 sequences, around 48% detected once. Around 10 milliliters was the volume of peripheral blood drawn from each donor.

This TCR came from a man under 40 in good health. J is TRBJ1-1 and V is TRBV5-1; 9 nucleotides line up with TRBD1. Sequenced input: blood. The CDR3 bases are TGCGCCAGCAGCTGGGGGGACAGGGCGCTTGAAGCTTTCTTT. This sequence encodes CASSWGDRALEAFF. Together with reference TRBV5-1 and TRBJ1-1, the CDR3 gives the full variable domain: KAGVTQTPRYLIKTRGQQVTLSCSPISGHRSVSWYQQTPGQGLQFLFEYFSETQRNKGNFPGRFSGRQFSNSRSEMNVSTLELGDSALYLCASSWGDRALEAFFGQGTRLTVV.